Listed below are T cell receptor beta chains from one sample, sequenced in a study of blood T cell repertoires in COVID-19. TCRdb's copy holds only in-frame clones and misses some; the assay was immunoSEQ multiplex PCR. The sample includes 65,000 to 85,000 clones, over 70% of them seen just once. The sequenced material came from peripheral blood. The source of these receptors is a human donor in a cohort sampled during active COVID-19. Each CDR3 is given with its conserved first and last residue.

J gene | V gene | CDR3 protein
TRBJ2-2 | TRBV3-1/TRBV3-2 | CASSPGTGELFF
TRBJ2-7 | TRBV7-6 | CASSLDLVNRGHKEQYF
TRBJ1-2 | TRBV5-1 | CASRGVYGYTF
TRBJ2-1 | TRBV30 | CACPPLSSYNEQFF
TRBJ2-1 | TRBV5-1 | CASSLSGSGNEQFF
TRBJ2-4 | TRBV10-3 | CAISEQGNIQYF
TRBJ2-7 | TRBV11-3 | CASSLTPDYEQYF
TRBJ1-2 | TRBV4-1 | CASSHPDSRGGYTF
TRBJ2-3 | TRBV10-3 | CAISLTSGSTDTQYF
TRBJ1-3 | TRBV7-2 | CASSLVGFGLYF
TRBJ1-3 | TRBV11-2 | CASSLEAVPPNTIYF
TRBJ1-6 | TRBV4-1 | CASSQEKGQGSSPLHF
TRBJ1-1 | TRBV5-1 | CASSLSVTGVSEAFF
TRBJ1-2 | TRBV9 | CASSVVGQGAGYTF
TRBJ1-1 | TRBV27 | CASTSRTEAFF
TRBJ1-2 | TRBV5-1 | CASSLGQGANYGYTF
TRBJ2-7 | TRBV2 | CASRSVAGGYEQYF
TRBJ1-2 | TRBV6-2/TRBV6-3 | CASSYSRWTGVSYGYTF
TRBJ2-2 | TRBV18 | CASPPPRAGDMTGELFF
TRBJ2-5 | TRBV11-3 | CASSSDREETQYF
TRBJ2-7 | TRBV30 | CAWSVGQGRYEQYF
TRBJ2-7 | TRBV28 | CASTSSTGHAYEQYF
TRBJ1-1 | TRBV5-1 | CASSRGGNTEAFF
TRBJ2-3 | TRBV30 | CAWAEGATTQYF
TRBJ1-1 | TRBV30 | CAEHPRGNTEAFF
TRBJ2-7 | TRBV11-1 | CASSRGLGNYEQYF
TRBJ1-5 | TRBV28 | CASSIPAGPQHF
TRBJ1-1 | TRBV11-2 | CASSFQEGRTEAFF
TRBJ2-1 | TRBV15 | CATSRDGAGYEQFF
TRBJ1-3 | TRBV28 | CASSFGGNGNTIYF